There are a few counts of the clone carrying this TCR beta chain. These data originate in a study of T-cell reconstitution after alpha-beta-depleted transplantation in children. This sample's TCRbeta library carried unique molecular identifier barcodes. Using its own MiXCR run on the PCR reads, TCRdb lists one record per CDR3 protein. There are about 610,000 distinct CDR3 sequences in the sample; roughly a tenth occur only once, and about 4.3% lies in the top ten. This CDR3 has 14 amino acids. The germline CDR1 and CDR2 sequences are LGHNA and YNFKEQ. The V gene lost 0 bases and the J gene lost 10 bases, with 13 bases spanning the gap.

The sequencing used PBMCs from the stem cell graft donor, collected from the stem cell graft. The rearrangement links TRBV4-2 to TRBJ2-1; no clear D. The sequence came from a human donor who donated a stem cell graft to a child with acute myeloid leukemia. CDR3 in amino acids: CASSQDPSLPEQFF. CDR3 bases: TGTGCCAGCAGCCAAGATCCCTCACTACCCGAGCAGTTCTTC.